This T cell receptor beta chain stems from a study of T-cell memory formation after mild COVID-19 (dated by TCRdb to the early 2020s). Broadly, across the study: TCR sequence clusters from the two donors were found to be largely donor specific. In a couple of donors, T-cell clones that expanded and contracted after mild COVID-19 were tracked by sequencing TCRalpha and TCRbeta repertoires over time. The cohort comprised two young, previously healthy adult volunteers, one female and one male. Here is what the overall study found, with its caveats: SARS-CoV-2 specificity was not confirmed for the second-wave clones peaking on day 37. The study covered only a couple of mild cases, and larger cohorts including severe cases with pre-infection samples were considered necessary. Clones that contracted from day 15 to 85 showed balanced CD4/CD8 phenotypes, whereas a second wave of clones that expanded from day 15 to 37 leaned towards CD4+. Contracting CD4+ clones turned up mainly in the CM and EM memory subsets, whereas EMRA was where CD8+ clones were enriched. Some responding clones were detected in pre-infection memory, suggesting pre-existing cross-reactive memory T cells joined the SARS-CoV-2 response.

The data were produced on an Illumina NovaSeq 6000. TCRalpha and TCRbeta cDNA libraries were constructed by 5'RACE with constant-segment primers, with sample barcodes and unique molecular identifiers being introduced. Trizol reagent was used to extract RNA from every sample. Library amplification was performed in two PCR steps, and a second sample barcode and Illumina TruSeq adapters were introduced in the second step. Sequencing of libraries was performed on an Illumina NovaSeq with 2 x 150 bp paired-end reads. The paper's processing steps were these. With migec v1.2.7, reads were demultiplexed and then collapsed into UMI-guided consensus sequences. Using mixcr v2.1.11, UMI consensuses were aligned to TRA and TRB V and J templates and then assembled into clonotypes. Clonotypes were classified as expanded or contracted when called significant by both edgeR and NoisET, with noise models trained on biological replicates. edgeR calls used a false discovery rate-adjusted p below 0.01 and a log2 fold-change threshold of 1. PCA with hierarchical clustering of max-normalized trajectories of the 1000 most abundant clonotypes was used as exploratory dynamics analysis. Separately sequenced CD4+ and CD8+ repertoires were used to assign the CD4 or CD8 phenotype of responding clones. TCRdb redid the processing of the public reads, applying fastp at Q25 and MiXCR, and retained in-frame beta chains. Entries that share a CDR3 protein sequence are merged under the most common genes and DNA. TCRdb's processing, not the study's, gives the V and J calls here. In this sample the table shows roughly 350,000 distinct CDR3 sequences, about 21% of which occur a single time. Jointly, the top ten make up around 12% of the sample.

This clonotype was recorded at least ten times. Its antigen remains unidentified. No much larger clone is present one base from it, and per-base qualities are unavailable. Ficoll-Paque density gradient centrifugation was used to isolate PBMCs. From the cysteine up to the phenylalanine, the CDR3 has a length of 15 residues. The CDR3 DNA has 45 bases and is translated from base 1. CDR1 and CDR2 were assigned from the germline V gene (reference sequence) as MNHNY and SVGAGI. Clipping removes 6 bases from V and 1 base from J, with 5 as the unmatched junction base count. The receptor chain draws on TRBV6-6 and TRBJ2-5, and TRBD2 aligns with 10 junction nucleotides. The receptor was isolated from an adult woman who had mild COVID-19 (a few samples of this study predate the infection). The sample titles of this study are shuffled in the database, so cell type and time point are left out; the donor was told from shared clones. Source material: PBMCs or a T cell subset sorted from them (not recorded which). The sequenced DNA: TGTGCCAGCAGACCTAGCGGGGGCCCCCAAGAGACCCAGTACTTC. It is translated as CASRPSGGPQETQYF.